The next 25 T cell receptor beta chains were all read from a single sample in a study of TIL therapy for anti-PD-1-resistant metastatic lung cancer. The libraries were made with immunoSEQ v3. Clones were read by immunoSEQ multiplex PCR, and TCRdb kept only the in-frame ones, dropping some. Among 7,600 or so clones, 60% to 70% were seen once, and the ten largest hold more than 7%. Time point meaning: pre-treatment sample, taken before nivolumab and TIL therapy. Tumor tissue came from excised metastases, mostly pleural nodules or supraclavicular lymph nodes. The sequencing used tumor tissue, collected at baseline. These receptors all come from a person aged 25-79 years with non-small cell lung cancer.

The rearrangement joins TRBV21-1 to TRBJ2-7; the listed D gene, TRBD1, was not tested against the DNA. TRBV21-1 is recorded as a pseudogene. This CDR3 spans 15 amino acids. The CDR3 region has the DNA TGTGCCAGGGAGTGGACAGGGAAAGGGTCCTACGAGCAGTACTTC. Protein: CAREWTGKGSYEQYF.

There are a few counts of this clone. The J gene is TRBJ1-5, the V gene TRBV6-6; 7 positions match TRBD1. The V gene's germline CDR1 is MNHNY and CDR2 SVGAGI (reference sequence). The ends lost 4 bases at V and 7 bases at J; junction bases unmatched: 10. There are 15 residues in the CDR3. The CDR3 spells CASSSGGGGDQPQHF. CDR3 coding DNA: TGTGCCAGCAGTTCAGGGGGAGGGGGCGACCAGCCCCAGCATTTT.

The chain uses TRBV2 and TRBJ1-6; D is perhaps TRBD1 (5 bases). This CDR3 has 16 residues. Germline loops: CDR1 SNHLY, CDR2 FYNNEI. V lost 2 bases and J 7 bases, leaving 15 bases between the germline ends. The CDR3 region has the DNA TGTGCCAGCAGTGAATTTGGGGCAGGAGTAAATTCACCCCTCCACTTT. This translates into CASSEFGAGVNSPLHF.

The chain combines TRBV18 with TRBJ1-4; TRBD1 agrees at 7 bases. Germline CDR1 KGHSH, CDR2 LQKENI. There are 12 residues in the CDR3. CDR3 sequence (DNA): TGTGCGTCCGCAGGGGGTGATGAAAAACTGTTTTTT. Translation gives CASAGGDEKLFF.

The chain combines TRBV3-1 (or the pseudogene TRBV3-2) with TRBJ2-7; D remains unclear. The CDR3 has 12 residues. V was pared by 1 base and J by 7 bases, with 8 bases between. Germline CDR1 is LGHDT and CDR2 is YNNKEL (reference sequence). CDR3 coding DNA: TGTGCCAGCAGCCAAGCGTTTCGGGAGCAGTACTTC. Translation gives CASSQAFREQYF.

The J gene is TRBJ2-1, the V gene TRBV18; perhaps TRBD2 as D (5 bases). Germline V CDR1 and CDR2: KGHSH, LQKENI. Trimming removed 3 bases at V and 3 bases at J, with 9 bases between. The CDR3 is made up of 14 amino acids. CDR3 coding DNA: TGTGCCAGCTCACCTACGGGGTTCTACAATGAGCAGTTCTTC. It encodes CASSPTGFYNEQFF.

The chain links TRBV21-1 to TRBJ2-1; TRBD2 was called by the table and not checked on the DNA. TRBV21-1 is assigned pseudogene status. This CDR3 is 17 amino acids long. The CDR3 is CASGPLLAGEPYNEQFF. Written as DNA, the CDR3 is TGTGCCAGTGGCCCACTATTAGCGGGGGAACCCTACAATGAGCAGTTCTTC.

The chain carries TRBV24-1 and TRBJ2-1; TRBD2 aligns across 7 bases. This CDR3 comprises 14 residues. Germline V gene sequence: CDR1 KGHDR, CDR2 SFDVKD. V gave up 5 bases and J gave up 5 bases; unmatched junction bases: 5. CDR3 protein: CATSAVGGNNEQFF. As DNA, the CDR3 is TGTGCCACCAGTGCTGTGGGAGGGAACAATGAGCAGTTCTTC.

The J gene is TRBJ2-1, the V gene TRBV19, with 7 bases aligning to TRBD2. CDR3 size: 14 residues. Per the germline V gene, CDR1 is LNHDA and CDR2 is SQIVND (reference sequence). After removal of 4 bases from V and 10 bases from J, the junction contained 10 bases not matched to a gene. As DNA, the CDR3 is TGTGCCAGTAGTACTTACGGACTAGTCGGCGAGCAGTTCTTC. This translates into CASSTYGLVGEQFF.

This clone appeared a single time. The CDR3 region is CAISPSGGINTGELFF. The CDR3 coding sequence is TGTGCCATCAGTCCTAGCGGGGGGATTAACACCGGGGAGCTGTTTTTT. The chain recombines TRBV10-3 with TRBJ2-2; 11 bases align to TRBD2. The CDR3 length is 16 residues. Germline assignment: CDR1 ENHRY and CDR2 SYGVKD. V was pared by 5 bases and J by 2 bases, with 4 bases of the junction left unmatched.

The CDR3 DNA reads as TGTGCCAGCAGCCAGGCCCCGGGACTAGGATCGGATGAGCAGTTCTTC. It codes for CASSQAPGLGSDEQFF. The chain employs TRBV5-4 and TRBJ2-1; 8 positions match TRBD2. This CDR3 comprises 16 residues. Germline V gives CDR1 SGHNT, CDR2 YYREEE (reference sequence). With V trimmed by 4 bases and J by 8 bases, 14 bases remained unmatched.

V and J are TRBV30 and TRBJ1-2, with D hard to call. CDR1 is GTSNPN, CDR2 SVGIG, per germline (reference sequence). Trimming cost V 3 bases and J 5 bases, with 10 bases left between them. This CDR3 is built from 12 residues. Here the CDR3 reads CAWRLLAYGYTF. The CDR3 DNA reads TGTGCCTGGAGACTTTTGGCTTATGGCTACACCTTC.

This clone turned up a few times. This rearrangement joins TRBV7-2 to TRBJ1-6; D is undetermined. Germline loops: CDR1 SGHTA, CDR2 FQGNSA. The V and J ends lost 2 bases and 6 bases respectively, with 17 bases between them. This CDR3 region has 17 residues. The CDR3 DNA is TGTGCCAGCAGCTTACTTAGCTTAACGGCTCGTAATTCACCCCTCCACTTT. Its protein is CASSLLSLTARNSPLHF.

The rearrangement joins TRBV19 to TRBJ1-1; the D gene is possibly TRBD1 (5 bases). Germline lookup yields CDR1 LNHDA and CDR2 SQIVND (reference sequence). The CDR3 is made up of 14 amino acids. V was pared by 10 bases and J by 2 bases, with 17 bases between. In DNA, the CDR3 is TGTGCCACCCTATTGGGGGGAGTTAACACTGAAGCTTTCTTT. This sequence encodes CATLLGGVNTEAFF.

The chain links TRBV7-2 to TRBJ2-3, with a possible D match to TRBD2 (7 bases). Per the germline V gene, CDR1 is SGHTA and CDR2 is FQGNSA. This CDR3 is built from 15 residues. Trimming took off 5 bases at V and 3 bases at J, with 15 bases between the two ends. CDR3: CASSGGGGWTDTQYF. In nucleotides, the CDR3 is TGTGCCAGCAGCGGAGGGGGGGGGTGGACAGATACGCAGTATTTT.

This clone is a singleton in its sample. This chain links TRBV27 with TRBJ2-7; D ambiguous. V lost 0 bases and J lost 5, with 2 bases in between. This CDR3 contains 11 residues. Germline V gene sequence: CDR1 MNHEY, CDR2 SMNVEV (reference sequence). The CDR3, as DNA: TGTGCCAGCAGTTTATCAGACGAGCAGTACTTC. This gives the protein CASSLSDEQYF.

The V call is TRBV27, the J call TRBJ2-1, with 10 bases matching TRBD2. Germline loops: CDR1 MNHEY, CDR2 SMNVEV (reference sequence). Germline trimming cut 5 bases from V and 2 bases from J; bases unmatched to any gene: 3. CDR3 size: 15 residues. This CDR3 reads CASSHLAGAYNEQFF. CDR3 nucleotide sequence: TGTGCCAGCAGTCACCTAGCGGGAGCCTACAATGAGCAGTTCTTC.

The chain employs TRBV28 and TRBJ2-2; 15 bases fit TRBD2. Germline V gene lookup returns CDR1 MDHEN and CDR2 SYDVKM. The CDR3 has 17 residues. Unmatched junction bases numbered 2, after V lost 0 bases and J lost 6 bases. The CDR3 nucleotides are TGTGCCAGCAGTTTATGGGGACTAGCGGGAGGCCCCGGGGAGCTGTTTTTT. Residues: CASSLWGLAGGPGELFF.

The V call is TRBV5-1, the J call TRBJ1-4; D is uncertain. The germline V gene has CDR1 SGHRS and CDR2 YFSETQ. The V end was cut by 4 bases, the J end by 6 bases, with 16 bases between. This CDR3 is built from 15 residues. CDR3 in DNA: TGCGCCAGCAGCCTTCTATGGGGAAGCGATGAAAAACTGTTTTTT. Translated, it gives CASSLLWGSDEKLFF.

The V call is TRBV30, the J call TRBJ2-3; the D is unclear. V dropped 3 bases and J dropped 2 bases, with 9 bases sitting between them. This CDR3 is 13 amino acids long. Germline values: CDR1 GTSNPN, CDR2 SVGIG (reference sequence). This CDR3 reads CAWSMETTDTQYF. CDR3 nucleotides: TGTGCCTGGAGCATGGAAACCACAGATACGCAGTATTTT.

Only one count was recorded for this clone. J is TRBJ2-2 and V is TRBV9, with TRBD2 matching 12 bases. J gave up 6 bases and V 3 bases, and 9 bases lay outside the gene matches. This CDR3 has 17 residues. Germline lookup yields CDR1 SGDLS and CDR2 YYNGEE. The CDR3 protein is CASSARPSGGAAGELFF. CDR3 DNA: TGTGCCAGCAGCGCCCGGCCTAGCGGGGGGGCCGCCGGGGAGCTGTTTTTT.

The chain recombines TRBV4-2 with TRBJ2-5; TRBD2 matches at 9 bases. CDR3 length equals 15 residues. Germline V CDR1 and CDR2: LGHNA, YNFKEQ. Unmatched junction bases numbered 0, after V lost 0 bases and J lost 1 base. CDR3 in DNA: TGTGCCAGCAGCCAAGAGCGGGGGGGCCAAGAGACCCAGTACTTC. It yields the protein CASSQERGGQETQYF.

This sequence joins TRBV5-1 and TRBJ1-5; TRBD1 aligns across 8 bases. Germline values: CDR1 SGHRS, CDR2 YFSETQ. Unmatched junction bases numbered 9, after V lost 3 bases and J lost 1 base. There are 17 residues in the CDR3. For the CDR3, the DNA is TGCGCCAGCAGCTCACCCGGACAGGGTACAAGCAATCAGCCCCAGCATTTT. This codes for CASSSPGQGTSNQPQHF.

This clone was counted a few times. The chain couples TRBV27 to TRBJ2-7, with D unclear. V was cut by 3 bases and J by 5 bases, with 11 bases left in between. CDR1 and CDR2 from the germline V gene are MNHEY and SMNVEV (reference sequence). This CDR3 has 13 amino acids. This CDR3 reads CASSFHGEDEQYF. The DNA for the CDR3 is TGTGCCAGCAGTTTCCATGGAGAGGACGAGCAGTACTTC.

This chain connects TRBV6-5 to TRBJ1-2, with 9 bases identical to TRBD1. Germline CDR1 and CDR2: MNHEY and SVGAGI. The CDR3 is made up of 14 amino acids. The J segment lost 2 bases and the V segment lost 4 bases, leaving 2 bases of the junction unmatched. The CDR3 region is CASSSTGGNYGYTF. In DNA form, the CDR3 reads TGTGCCAGCAGTTCGACAGGGGGAAACTATGGCTACACCTTC.